The 13 T cell receptor beta chains below were found in one sample sequenced in a study of CD8 T cells in ankylosing spondylitis. Overall study results and limits: Ankylosing spondylitis blood seemed to carry a telltale TCR beta motif made of roughly eight highly homologous variants.

Antigen specificity for these receptors is unknown. MiXCR, applied by TCRdb to the 5' RACE reads, yields one record per CDR3 protein. This table has 450,000 to 550,000 distinct CDR3 sequences, over 4% appearing once. Sequencing was carried out using blood, either unsorted or a sorted T cell fraction (not recorded which). The receptors here all came from a male donor with ankylosing spondylitis.

The rearrangement joins TRBV11-2 to TRBJ2-7; possibly TRBD1 for D (6 bases). The ends were cut back, 2 bases at V and 6 bases at J, with 11 bases in the middle. This CDR3 comprises 13 residues. Germline assignment: CDR1 SGHAT and CDR2 FQNNGV. CDR3 DNA: TGTGCCAGCAGCTTAATTACCAGGGGCGAGCAGTACTTC. This translates into CASSLITRGEQYF.

This clonotype has a count of ten or more. The chain has TRBV7-2 and TRBJ1-3; D possibly corresponds to TRBD1 (6 bases). V lost 4 bases and J 7 bases, leaving 11 bases between the germline ends. Looked up from germline, CDR1 is SGHTA and CDR2 is FQGNSA. CDR3 size: 13 residues. This CDR3 is CASSSQGGNTIYF. CDR3 in DNA: TGTGCCAGCAGCTCACAGGGCGGGAACACCATATATTTT.

This clonotype was found many times. V is TRBV7-2 and J is TRBJ2-3; 10 bases are a match to TRBD2. The CDR3 is made up of 16 amino acids. V shed 2 bases and J 4 bases; nucleotides not matched to a gene: 6. Germline loops: CDR1 SGHTA, CDR2 FQGNSA. CDR3 amino acids: CASSLQRGGRADTQYF. CDR3 sequence (DNA): TGTGCCAGCAGCTTACAGCGGGGGGGCCGGGCAGATACGCAGTATTTT.

This chain joins TRBV7-2 and TRBJ2-5, with 9 bases matching TRBD2. V shed 1 base, J shed 5 bases, and the junction held 5 bases outside the gene matches. The CDR3 sequence is 15 residues long. CDR1 is SGHTA and CDR2 is FQGNSA in the germline V gene. The CDR3 nucleotides read TGTGCCAGCAGCTTAGGGCTAGCGGGGACGGAGACCCAGTACTTC. Translating gives CASSLGLAGTETQYF.

In DNA form, the CDR3 reads TGTGCCATCCTACAGGGCGCCCAAGAGACCCAGTACTTC. Its protein is CAILQGAQETQYF. The rearrangement uses TRBV6-1 and TRBJ2-5; D might be TRBD1 (6 bases). V lost 10 bases and J lost 1, with 13 bases in between. CDR3 length equals 13 residues. CDR1 MNHNS and CDR2 SASEGT come from the germline V gene.

The chain employs TRBV27 and TRBJ2-7; 7 positions agree with TRBD2. Germline V lookup: CDR1 MNHEY, CDR2 SMNVEV (reference sequence). The V and J ends lost 5 bases and 4 bases, in that order; junction bases with no gene match: 11. This CDR3 has 15 amino acids. CDR3 sequence (DNA): TGTGCCAGCAGTCCCCTGGCGGGAGCAGTGTACGAGCAGTACTTC. This sequence encodes CASSPLAGAVYEQYF.

The table lists this clonotype with many counts. The V and J genes are TRBV4-2 and TRBJ1-2; D is undetermined. Germline V gives CDR1 LGHNA, CDR2 YNFKEQ. The length of the CDR3 is 14 residues. V dropped 1 base and J dropped 3 bases, with 9 bases sitting between them. In DNA, the CDR3 is TGTGCCAGCAGCCAAGTACCCAGGTACTATGGCTACACCTTC. It translates to CASSQVPRYYGYTF.

This clonotype was found many times. V is TRBV20-1 and J is TRBJ1-1, with D perhaps matching TRBD1 (6 bases). Trimming cost V 7 bases and J 4 bases, with 19 bases left between them. CDR3 size: 14 residues. The V gene's germline CDR1 is DFQATT and CDR2 SNEGSKA (reference sequence). The CDR3 loop is CSVRRGRRSTEAFF. CDR3 sequence (DNA): TGCAGTGTCAGACGGGGGCGCCGGAGCACTGAAGCTTTCTTT.

The table lists this clonotype with many counts. The genes are TRBV28 and TRBJ2-4, with D possibly matching TRBD1 (5 bases). CDR3 size: 16 residues. CDR1 MDHEN and CDR2 SYDVKM come from the germline V gene. Trimming pared 6 bases from V and 0 bases from J, leaving 15 bases between. The CDR3 nucleotides read TGTGCCAGCAGGAACGTGGACAACATAGCCAAAAACATTCAGTACTTC. Translation: CASRNVDNIAKNIQYF. Combining the CDR3 with reference TRBV28 and TRBJ2-4 gives the whole variable domain DVKVTQSSRYLVKRTGEKVFLECVQDMDHENMFWYRQDPGLGLRLIYFSYDVKMKEKGDIPEGYSVSREKKERFSLILESASTNQTSMYLCASRNVDNIAKNIQYFGAGTRLSVL.

This clonotype has a count of ten or more. This rearrangement joins TRBV4-3 to TRBJ2-3; D is undetermined. CDR3 length: 15 amino acids. CDR1 and CDR2 from the germline V gene are LGHNA and YSLEER. Deletions cut 4 bases from V and 1 base from J, with 12 bases between. The CDR3 sequence is CASSPDALGTDTQYF. Written as DNA, the CDR3 is TGCGCCAGCAGCCCTGACGCGCTGGGCACAGATACGCAGTATTTT.

There are many counts of this clonotype. The chain couples TRBV12-3 or TRBV12-4 to TRBJ2-3, with TRBD1 matching over 7 bases. The CDR3 is 15 residues long. The J segment lost 2 bases and the V segment lost 6 bases, leaving 8 bases of the junction unmatched. CDR3 region: CASRPSGQSTDTQYF. CDR3 coding DNA: TGTGCCAGCAGGCCGTCGGGACAGTCCACAGATACGCAGTATTTT.

The chain has TRBV28 and TRBJ2-7; D is unclear. Germline V gene sequence: CDR1 MDHEN, CDR2 SYDVKM. The CDR3 covers 13 residues. The ends were cut back, 3 bases at V and 2 bases at J, with 8 bases in the middle. The CDR3, as DNA: TGTGCCAGCAGTTTTACCTCCACCTACGAGCAGTACTTC. The encoded protein is CASSFTSTYEQYF.

In its sample, this clonotype was seen many times. The chain recombines TRBV7-2 with TRBJ2-5; possibly TRBD2 for D (6 bases). This CDR3 is built from 14 residues. From germline, CDR1 is SGHTA and CDR2 FQGNSA. The V end lost 5 bases, the J end lost 2 bases, and 12 bases lay between the germline ends. The CDR3 sequence: CASSVGGAQETQYF. The CDR3, as DNA: TGTGCCAGCAGCGTAGGCGGGGCTCAAGAGACCCAGTACTTC.